This T cell receptor beta chain comes out of a study of T cell responses to AZD1222 COVID-19 vaccine. Study-wide background: Investigators merged groups given second doses at roughly 4 or roughly 12 weeks.

Profiling relied on immunoSEQ multiplex PCR, and the TCRdb table lists in-frame clones only, not all of them. The sample lists around 130,000 clones; approximately 85% were seen once. Whole-study results and caveats: Of the AZD1222 recipients, only 5 to 7 were seropositive at baseline. Scientists sampled the repertoires only once the peak T cell response had passed.

A word on this clone: Antigen: not known.

Sequenced material: peripheral blood, taken on day 0 of AZD1222 vaccination. This sequence originates from an adult in good health.

CDR3 sequence (DNA): TGTGCCAGCAGCGTAAGGGCAGAAGGCACTGAAGCTTTCTTT. Its protein is CASSVRAEGTEAFF. The chain recombines TRBV9 with TRBJ1-1; D is uncertain. Germline CDR1 SGDLS, CDR2 YYNGEE. V shed 1 base and J shed 4 bases, with 11 bases lying between them. The CDR3 is 14 amino acids.